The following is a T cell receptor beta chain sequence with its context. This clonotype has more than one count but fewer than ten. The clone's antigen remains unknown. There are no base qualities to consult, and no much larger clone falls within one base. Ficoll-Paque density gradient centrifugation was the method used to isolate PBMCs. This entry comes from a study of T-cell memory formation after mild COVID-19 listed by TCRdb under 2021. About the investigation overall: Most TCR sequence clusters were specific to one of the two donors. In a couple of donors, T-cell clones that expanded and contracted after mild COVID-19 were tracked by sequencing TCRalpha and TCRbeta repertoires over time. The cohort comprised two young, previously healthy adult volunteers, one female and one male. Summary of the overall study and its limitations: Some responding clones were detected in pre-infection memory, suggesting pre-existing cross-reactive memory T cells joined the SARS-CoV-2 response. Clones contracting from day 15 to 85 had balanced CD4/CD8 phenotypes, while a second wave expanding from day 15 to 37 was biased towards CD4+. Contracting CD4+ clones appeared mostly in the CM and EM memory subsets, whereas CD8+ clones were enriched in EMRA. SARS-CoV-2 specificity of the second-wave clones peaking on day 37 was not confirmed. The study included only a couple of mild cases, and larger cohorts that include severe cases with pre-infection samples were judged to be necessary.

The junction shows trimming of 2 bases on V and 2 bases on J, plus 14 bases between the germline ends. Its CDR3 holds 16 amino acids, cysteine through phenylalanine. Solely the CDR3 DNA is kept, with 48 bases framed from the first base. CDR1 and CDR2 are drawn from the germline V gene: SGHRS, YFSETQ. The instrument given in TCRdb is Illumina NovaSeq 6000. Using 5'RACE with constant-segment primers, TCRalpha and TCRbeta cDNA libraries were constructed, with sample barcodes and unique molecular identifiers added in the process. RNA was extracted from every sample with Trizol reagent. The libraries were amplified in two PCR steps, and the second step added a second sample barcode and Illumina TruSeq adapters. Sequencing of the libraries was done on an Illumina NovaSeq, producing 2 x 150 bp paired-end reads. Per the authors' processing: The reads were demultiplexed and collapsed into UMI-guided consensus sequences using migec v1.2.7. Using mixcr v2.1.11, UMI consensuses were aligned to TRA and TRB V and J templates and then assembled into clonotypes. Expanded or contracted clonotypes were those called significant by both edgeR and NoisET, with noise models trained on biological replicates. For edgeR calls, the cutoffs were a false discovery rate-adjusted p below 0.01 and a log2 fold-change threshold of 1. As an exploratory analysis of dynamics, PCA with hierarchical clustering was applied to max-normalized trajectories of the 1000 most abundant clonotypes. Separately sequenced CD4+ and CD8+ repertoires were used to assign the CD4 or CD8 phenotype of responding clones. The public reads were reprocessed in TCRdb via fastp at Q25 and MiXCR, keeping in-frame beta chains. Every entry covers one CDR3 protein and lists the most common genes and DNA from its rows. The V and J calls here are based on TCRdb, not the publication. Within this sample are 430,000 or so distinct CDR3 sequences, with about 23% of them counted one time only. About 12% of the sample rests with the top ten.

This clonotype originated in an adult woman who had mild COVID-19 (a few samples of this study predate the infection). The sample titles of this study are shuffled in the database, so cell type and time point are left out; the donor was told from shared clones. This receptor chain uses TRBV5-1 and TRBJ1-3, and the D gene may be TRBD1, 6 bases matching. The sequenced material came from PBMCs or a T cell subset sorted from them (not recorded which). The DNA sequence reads TGCGCCAGCAGCTTCGGTGGACAGTTGGCTGGAAACACCATATATTTT. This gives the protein CASSFGGQLAGNTIYF.